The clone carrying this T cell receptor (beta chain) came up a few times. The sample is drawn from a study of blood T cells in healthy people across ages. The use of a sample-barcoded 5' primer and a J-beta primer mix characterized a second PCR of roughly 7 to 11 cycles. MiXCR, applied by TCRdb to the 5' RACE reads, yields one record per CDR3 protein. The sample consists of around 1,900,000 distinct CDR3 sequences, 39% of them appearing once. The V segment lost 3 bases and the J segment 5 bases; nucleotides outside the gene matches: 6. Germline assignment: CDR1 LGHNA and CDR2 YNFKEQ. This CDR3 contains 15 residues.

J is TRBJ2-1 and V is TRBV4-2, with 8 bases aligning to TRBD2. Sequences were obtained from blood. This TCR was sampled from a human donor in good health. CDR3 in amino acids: CASSQGAGAHNEQFF. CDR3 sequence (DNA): TGTGCCAGCAGCCAGGGAGCGGGGGCGCACAATGAGCAGTTCTTC.